Detailed here is one T cell receptor (beta chain). Its antigen is not yet known. No base qualities exist here, and no much larger clone lies one base off it. The source of the sample is a study of molecular identifiers for immune sequencing clone quantification (dated by TCRdb to about 2018). Describing the broader study: For a replicate experiment, the RNA from either approximately 20,000 or 100,000 naive CD8 T cells was divided into five aliquots, and four of those aliquots went on to sequencing. The study was a methods study using CD8 T cells to benchmark molecular-identifier clustering-based TCR repertoire sequencing (MIDCIRS) and TCR RNA copy counting. Paper-wide results and their limitations: Spiked-in Jurkat TCR RNA (about ten copies' worth), which is not part of the donor repertoire, was contained in the naive libraries. Identical TCR molecules sharing a barcode could cause highly expanded clone sizes to be underestimated. Without barcode sub-clustering, chimeric consensus sequences inflated TCR diversity; chimeras reached as high as 47%. Spiked-in Jurkat TCR RNA equal to a single cell's worth was reported to be detectable even within 1,100,000 naive CD8 T cells. Modeling estimated roughly 3 recovered TCR RNA copies per cell, compared with approximately 9.5 by digital PCR, which implies about 32% capture efficiency. In CMV-specific effector cells, over 99% of molecules were held by clones above 20 RNA copies, whereas under 1% of molecules were held by such clones in naive cells.

To prepare the library, PCR was applied. Sequencing was performed on an Illumina HiSeq 4000. Bulk TCR libraries were generated as previously described, with the TCR primers listed in Table S5 used. Total RNA was purified with the Qiagen AllPrep DNA/RNA kit. Reads from multiple sequencing runs of the same library were pooled before analysis. For the original study's pipeline: Only reads with exact TCR constant sequence were kept, trimmed to 150 nt, and grouped by their 12-nt molecular barcodes. Reads within each barcode group were sub-clustered using a 15% Levenshtein threshold, and quality-weighted consensus sequences were constructed for each RNA molecule. Non-functional sequences were filtered out, along with any lower-count sequence sitting one edit away from another sequence. Based on a fit of two negative binomial distributions, barcode sub-clusters having less than 20% of the maximum read count were discarded. TCRdb reprocessing: public reads trimmed at Q25 with fastp, clones called with MiXCR, in-frame beta chains kept. Each CDR3 protein gets just one entry, which takes the most common genes and DNA from the rows behind it. TCRdb's processing, not the authors' own work, is the source of the V and J calls. The sample table contains a few hundred thousand distinct CDR3 sequences; only one count was recorded for 20% to 25% of them. The top ten clones comprise under 0.85% of the sample.

The germline V gene (reference sequence) gives CDR1 as DFQATT and CDR2 as SNEGSKA. From its cysteine to its phenylalanine, the CDR3 spans 16 amino acids. CDR3 DNA only is kept here, 48 bases in frame from base 1. V is cut back by 6 bases and J by 4 bases, with 8 bases in the junction unmatched. Naive CD8 T cell libraries were made from approximately 20,000 to 1,000,000 sorted cells using 10%, 30% or 50% of purified RNA. Naive CD8 T cells, defined as CD8+CD4-CCR7+CD45RA+, were FACS-sorted into RLT Plus buffer on a BD FACSAria II. To test detection sensitivity, Jurkat RNA equal to over nine TCR copies was added to samples of about 19,000-1,100,000 naive CD8 T cells. CD8 T cells were enriched with RosetteSep CD8+ T Cell Enrichment Cocktail and Ficoll-Paque, followed by ACK red cell lysis.

This receptor chain uses TRBV20-1 and TRBJ2-3; a stretch of 15 junction bases matches TRBD2. The origin of this receptor is a human donor in good health. Some libraries in this study had Jurkat cell RNA spiked in. What was sequenced was naive CD8+ T cells from blood, with Jurkat cell RNA spiked in. The sample's cell subset or site label, decoded: FACS-sorted CD8+CD4-CCR7+CD45RA+ naive T cells. The sequenced DNA: TGCAGTGCAAACAGGGGACTAGCGGGGGGACCAGATACGCAGTATTTT. Its translation is CSANRGLAGGPDTQYF.